Detailed here is one TCR beta chain. Its antigen is undetermined. The table came from immunoSEQ multiplex PCR; TCRdb's copy has only in-frame clones and leaves some out. The data show around 100,000 clones, about 88% seen once. These data belong to a study of graft-versus-host responses after intestinal transplantation. Findings and limits, study-wide: GvH clones surfaced in recipient marrow, some emerging earlier in ileum or blood.

Deletions cut 0 bases from V and 2 bases from J, with 9 bases between. Per germline, CDR1 SGDLS and CDR2 YYNGEE. CDR3 length: 15 residues. Source: unstimulated CD4+ T cells sorted from spleen or lymph node cells, taken before transplant. The rearrangement uses TRBV9 and TRBJ1-3; perhaps TRBD1 as D (5 bases). This receptor was obtained from a human donor who was the organ donor for an intestinal transplant. As DNA, the CDR3 is TGTGCCAGCAGCGTAGAGTCAGGGCCTGGAAACACCATATATTTT. This gives the protein CASSVESGPGNTIYF. The whole variable domain, filled in from reference TRBV9 and TRBJ1-3, reads DSGVTQTPKHLITATGQRVTLRCSPRSGDLSVYWYQQSLDQGLQFLIQYYNGEERAKGNILERFSAQQFPDLHSELNLSSLELGDSALYFCASSVESGPGNTIYFGEGSWLTVV.